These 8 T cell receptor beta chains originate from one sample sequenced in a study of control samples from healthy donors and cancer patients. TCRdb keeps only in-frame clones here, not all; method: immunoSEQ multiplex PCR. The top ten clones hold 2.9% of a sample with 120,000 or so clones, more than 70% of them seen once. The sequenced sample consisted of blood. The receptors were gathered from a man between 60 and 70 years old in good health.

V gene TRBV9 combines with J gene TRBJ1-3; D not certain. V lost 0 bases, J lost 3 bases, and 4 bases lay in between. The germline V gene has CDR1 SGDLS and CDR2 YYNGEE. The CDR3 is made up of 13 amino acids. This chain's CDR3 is CASSVGFGNTIYF. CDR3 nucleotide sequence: TGTGCCAGCAGCGTAGGGTTTGGAAACACCATATATTTT.

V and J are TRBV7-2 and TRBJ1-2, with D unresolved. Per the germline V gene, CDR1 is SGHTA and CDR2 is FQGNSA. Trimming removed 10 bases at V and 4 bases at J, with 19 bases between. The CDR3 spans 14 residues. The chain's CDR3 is CANAPTDYSYGYTF. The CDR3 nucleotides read TGTGCCAACGCTCCCACAGATTATTCCTATGGCTACACCTTC.

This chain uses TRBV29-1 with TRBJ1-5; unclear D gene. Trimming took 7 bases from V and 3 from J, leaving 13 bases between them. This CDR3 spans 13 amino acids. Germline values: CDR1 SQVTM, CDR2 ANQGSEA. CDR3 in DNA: TGCAGCGGGGCTGACGGAAACAATCAGCCCCAGCATTTT. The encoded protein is CSGADGNNQPQHF.

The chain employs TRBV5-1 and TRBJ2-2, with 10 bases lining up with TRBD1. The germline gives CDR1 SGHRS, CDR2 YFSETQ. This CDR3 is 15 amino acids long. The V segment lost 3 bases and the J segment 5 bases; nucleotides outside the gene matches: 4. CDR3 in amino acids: CASSWGTGDTGELFF. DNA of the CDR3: TGCGCCAGCAGCTGGGGGACAGGGGATACCGGGGAGCTGTTTTTT. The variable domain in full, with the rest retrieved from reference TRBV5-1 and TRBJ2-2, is KAGVTQTPRYLIKTRGQQVTLSCSPISGHRSVSWYQQTPGQGLQFLFEYFSETQRNKGNFPGRFSGRQFSNSRSEMNVSTLELGDSALYLCASSWGTGDTGELFFGEGSRLTVL.

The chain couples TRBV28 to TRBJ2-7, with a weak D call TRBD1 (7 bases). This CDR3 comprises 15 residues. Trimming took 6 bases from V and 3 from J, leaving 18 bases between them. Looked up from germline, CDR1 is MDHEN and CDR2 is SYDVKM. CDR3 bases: TGTGCCAGCAGCCCCCCCGGGACAGCGGGCTACGAGCAGTACTTC. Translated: CASSPPGTAGYEQYF.

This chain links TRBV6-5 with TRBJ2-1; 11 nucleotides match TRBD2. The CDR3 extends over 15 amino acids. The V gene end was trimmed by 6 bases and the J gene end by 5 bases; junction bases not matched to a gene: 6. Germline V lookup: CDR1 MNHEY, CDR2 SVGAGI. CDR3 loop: CASRAGTSGDNEQFF. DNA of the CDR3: TGTGCCAGCAGAGCAGGGACTAGCGGAGACAATGAGCAGTTCTTC.

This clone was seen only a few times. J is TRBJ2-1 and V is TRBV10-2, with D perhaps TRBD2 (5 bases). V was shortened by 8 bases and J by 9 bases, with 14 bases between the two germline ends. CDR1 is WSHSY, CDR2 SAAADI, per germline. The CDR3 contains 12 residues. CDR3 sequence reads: CASQPSSGEQFF. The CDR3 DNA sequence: TGCGCCAGCCAGCCTAGCTCCGGTGAGCAGTTCTTC.

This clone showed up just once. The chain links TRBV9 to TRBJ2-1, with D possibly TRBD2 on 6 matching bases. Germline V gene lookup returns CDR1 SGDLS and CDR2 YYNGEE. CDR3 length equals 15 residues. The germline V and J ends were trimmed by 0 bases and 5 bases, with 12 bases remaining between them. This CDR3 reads CASSVGGTVNNEQFF. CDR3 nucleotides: TGTGCCAGCAGCGTAGGAGGGACTGTTAACAATGAGCAGTTCTTC.